This entry concerns a single T cell receptor (beta chain). The antigen is unknown. Germline assignment: CDR1 SGHAT and CDR2 FQNNGV. The CDR3 is 15 amino acids. With 4 bases removed from V and 2 bases from J, the gap between germline ends came to 15 bases. PCR employed 60 Vbeta and 13 Jbeta primers. Profiled with immunoSEQ multiplex PCR; TCRdb holds only in-frame clones, not every one. Among around 130,000 clones listed, over 6.5% were seen once. The entry originates in a study of cytomegalovirus exposure and HLA in healthy donors. Each of the donors was a healthy bone marrow donor. Study results and limitations: For most subjects, TCR beta sequences were reported to predict HLA-A and HLA-B alleles with accuracy. Certain indistinguishable V segments, among them TRBV6-2 and TRBV6-3, were excluded.

Sequenced: PBMCs. The chain recombines TRBV11-2 with TRBJ2-7, with D unclear. This clonotype was sampled from a woman aged 40 to 50 in good health and CMV-seropositive. The CDR3 spells CASSSPRYSTYEQYF. The CDR3 nucleotides are TGTGCCAGCAGCTCGCCGCGCTATTCTACCTACGAGCAGTACTTC.